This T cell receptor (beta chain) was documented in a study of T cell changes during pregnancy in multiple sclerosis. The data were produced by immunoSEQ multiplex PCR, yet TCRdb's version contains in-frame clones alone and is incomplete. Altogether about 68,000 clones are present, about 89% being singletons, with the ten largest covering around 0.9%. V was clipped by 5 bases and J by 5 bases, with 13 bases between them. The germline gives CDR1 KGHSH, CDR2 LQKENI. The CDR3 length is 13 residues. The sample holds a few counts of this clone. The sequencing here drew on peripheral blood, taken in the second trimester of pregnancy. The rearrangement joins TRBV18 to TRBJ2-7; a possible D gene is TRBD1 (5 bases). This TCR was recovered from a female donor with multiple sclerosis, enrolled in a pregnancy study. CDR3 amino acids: CASSSLRGHEQYF. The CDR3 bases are TGTGCCAGCTCATCACTTAGGGGCCACGAGCAGTACTTC.